These 15 T cell receptor beta chains originate from one sample sequenced in a study of technical replicates of blood from a handful of donors. Sequencing was performed with immunoSEQ multiplex PCR; in TCRdb, only in-frame clones are kept and a portion is missing. This sample has about 94,000 clones, with around 96% found just once. Material: T cells isolated from PBMCs. These receptors all come from a human donor in good health.

The chain uses TRBV5-1 and TRBJ2-2; TRBD1 matches at 7 bases. Germline CDR1 and CDR2: SGHRS and YFSETQ. The CDR3 covers 18 residues. The V segment lost 4 bases and the J segment 1 base; nucleotides outside the gene matches: 13. CDR3 sequence (DNA): TGCGCCAGCAGCAGGACCCTTCAGGGGGATCTGAACACCGGGGAGCTGTTTTTT. Translated, it gives CASSRTLQGDLNTGELFF.

The chain recombines TRBV2 with TRBJ2-2, with D possibly matching TRBD2 (5 bases). The CDR3 has 11 amino acids. Trimming left V 9 bases short and J 5 bases short, with 7 bases between. Germline CDR1 SNHLY, CDR2 FYNNEI. The CDR3: CASRGTGELFF. The CDR3 DNA reads as TGTGCCAGTCGGGGTACCGGGGAGCTGTTTTTT.

This sequence joins TRBV5-1 and TRBJ1-1, with TRBD1 identical over 8 bases. The trim removed 4 bases at V and 8 bases at J, leaving 1 base unmatched. CDR1 SGHRS and CDR2 YFSETQ come from the germline V gene. The CDR3 is made up of 11 amino acids. CDR3 in DNA: TGCGCCAGCAGCGGGGACAGGGAAGCTTTCTTT. It is translated as CASSGDREAFF. Supplemented by reference TRBV5-1 and TRBJ1-1, the full variable domain reads KAGVTQTPRYLIKTRGQQVTLSCSPISGHRSVSWYQQTPGQGLQFLFEYFSETQRNKGNFPGRFSGRQFSNSRSEMNVSTLELGDSALYLCASSGDREAFFGQGTRLTVV.

This rearrangement joins TRBV5-6 to TRBJ2-1; TRBD1 aligns across 8 bases. Trimming cost V 6 bases and J 7 bases; bases outside gene matches: 12. From germline, CDR1 is SGHDT and CDR2 YYEEEE. This CDR3 comprises 15 residues. The CDR3 loop is CASIAAGQGGNEQFF. The CDR3 DNA sequence: TGTGCCAGCATCGCCGCTGGACAGGGAGGTAATGAGCAGTTCTTC.

The chain links TRBV4-1 to TRBJ2-5, with D perhaps matching TRBD2 (7 bases). This CDR3 is 17 amino acids long. The germline V gene encodes CDR1 MGHRA and CDR2 YSYEKL. The ends were cut back, 8 bases at V and 2 bases at J, with 24 bases in the middle. The CDR3 DNA follows: TGCGCCAGCTACGGGGGGCCCCTGGGAGGGGGGCAAGAGACCCAGTACTTC. Translation: CASYGGPLGGGQETQYF.

The chain combines TRBV13 with TRBJ2-1; 7 bases fit TRBD1. This CDR3 is built from 13 residues. Trimming at V came to 4 bases and at J to 12 bases, leaving 9 bases not matched to a gene. CDR1 PRHDT and CDR2 FYEKMQ come from the germline V gene (reference sequence). The CDR3 spells CASSSRQGQRQFF. The DNA of the CDR3 is TGTGCCAGCAGCTCCAGACAGGGACAACGGCAGTTCTTC.

The chain employs TRBV9 and TRBJ2-5; 8 bases line up with TRBD2. The V gene's germline CDR1 is SGDLS and CDR2 YYNGEE. V was clipped by 3 bases and J by 4 bases; unmatched bases: 11. This CDR3 is 16 amino acids long. For the CDR3, the DNA is TGTGCCAGCAGCGGCAGACGGACTAGCCCTGGAGAGACCCAGTACTTC. It codes for CASSGRRTSPGETQYF.

The chain is built from TRBV7-9 and TRBJ2-1, with D possibly TRBD2 on 6 matching bases. CDR1 SEHNR and CDR2 FQNEAQ come from the germline V gene (reference sequence). The V and J ends lost 2 bases and 10 bases respectively, with 9 bases between them. This CDR3 has 12 amino acids. The CDR3 DNA reads as TGTGCCAGCAGCTTACCGCGGGGCGAGCAGTTCTTC. Translation gives CASSLPRGEQFF. Supplemented by reference TRBV7-9 and TRBJ2-1, the full variable domain reads DTGVSQNPRHKITKRGQNVTFRCDPISEHNRLYWYRQTLGQGPEFLTYFQNEAQLEKSRLLSDRFSAERPKGSFSTLEIQRTEQGDSAMYLCASSLPRGEQFFGPGTRLTVL.

The V call is TRBV10-3, the J call TRBJ2-2, with 8 bases lining up with TRBD2. CDR1 and CDR2 (germline): ENHRY, SYGVKD. Germline trimming cut 9 bases from V and 5 bases from J; bases unmatched to any gene: 11. The CDR3 loop spans 15 amino acids. The CDR3 loop is CAISSGGQGTGELFF. The CDR3 nucleotides are TGTGCCATTAGCAGCGGGGGTCAGGGGACCGGGGAGCTGTTTTTT.

The chain couples TRBV10-3 to TRBJ1-1, with 11 bases lining up with TRBD1. The length of the CDR3 is 15 residues. V was pared by 4 bases and J by 6 bases, with 7 bases of the junction left unmatched. Per germline, CDR1 ENHRY and CDR2 SYGVKD. CDR3 in amino acids: CAISVRDRGFAEAFF. The CDR3, as DNA: TGTGCCATCAGTGTTAGGGACAGGGGGTTCGCTGAAGCTTTCTTT.

In this sample, this clone turned up once. This chain links TRBV11-2 with TRBJ2-1; 9 nucleotides agree with TRBD2. Germline CDR1 reads SGHAT; CDR2 reads FQNNGV. Losses at the gene ends were 1 base for V and 7 bases for J; bases not matched to a gene: 5. The CDR3 spans 15 residues. In DNA, the CDR3 is TGTGCCAGCAGCTTAGTCGAGACTAGCGGAAATGAGCAGTTCTTC. As protein: CASSLVETSGNEQFF.

The gene calls are TRBV5-6 and TRBJ2-3, with 7 bases matching TRBD2. The CDR3 has 15 amino acids. The V gene's germline CDR1 is SGHDT and CDR2 YYEEEE. Trimming removed 3 bases from V and 0 bases from J; junction bases left unmatched: 4. The CDR3 loop is CASSSTSESTDTQYF. The CDR3 DNA sequence: TGTGCCAGCAGCTCTACTAGCGAAAGCACAGATACGCAGTATTTT. The full variable domain, its missing parts supplied by reference TRBV5-6 and TRBJ2-3, is DAGVTQSPTHLIKTRGQQVTLRCSPKSGHDTVSWYQQALGQGPQFIFQYYEEEERQRGNFPDRFSGHQFPNYSSELNVNALLLGDSALYLCASSSTSESTDTQYFGPGTRLTVL.

In this sample, this clone turned up once. The chain links TRBV6-1 to TRBJ2-7, with TRBD1 identical over 9 bases. This CDR3 region has 15 residues. V gave up 7 bases and J gave up 3 bases; unmatched junction bases: 10. Germline V lookup: CDR1 MNHNS, CDR2 SASEGT. CDR3 coding DNA: TGTGCCAGCAATCGTCATAGGACAGGGGACTACGAGCAGTACTTC. Translating gives CASNRHRTGDYEQYF.

This chain uses TRBV12-5 with TRBJ2-1; TRBD1 aligns across 10 bases. Germline CDR1 and CDR2: LGHNT and FRNRAP. The CDR3 is 15 residues long. V lost 6 bases, J lost 6 bases, and 8 bases stayed unmatched. CDR3 nucleotides: TGTGCTAGTGGAAAAAGACAGGGGGCGGTCAATGAGCAGTTCTTC. As protein: CASGKRQGAVNEQFF.

The V call is TRBV7-9, the J call TRBJ2-7; TRBD2 matches at 8 bases. This CDR3 has 15 residues. Germline V gene lookup returns CDR1 SEHNR and CDR2 FQNEAQ (reference sequence). The trim removed 2 bases at V and 0 bases at J, leaving 3 bases unmatched. The CDR3 loop is CASSLRREDSYEQYF. The CDR3 DNA is TGTGCCAGCAGCTTAAGGCGGGAGGACTCCTACGAGCAGTACTTC.